This passage covers 27 T cell receptor beta chains from one sample sequenced in a study of shared clonotypes between healthy human individuals. This table comes from immunoSEQ multiplex PCR, and its TCRdb copy is limited to in-frame clones, with some not included. This table holds fewer than 850,000 clones, approximately 97% found once. Naivety among CD8 cells was defined by CD45RO negativity and positive CCR7 selection, thereby excluding terminally differentiated effector memory CD45RA+ cells. Material for sequencing was naive CD8+ T cells sorted from blood. Every receptor here comes from a man under 40 in good health.

This clone appeared once. The chain couples TRBV7-9 to TRBJ1-1; D remains unclear. V was cut by 2 bases and J by 7 bases, with 11 bases left in between. The CDR3 covers 13 residues. Germline-derived CDR1 and CDR2 are SEHNR and FQNEAQ (reference sequence). CDR3 loop: CASSLYSRNEAFF. The CDR3 DNA reads TGTGCCAGCAGCTTATACTCAAGAAATGAAGCTTTCTTT.

In its sample, this clone was seen once. The chain joins TRBV11-2 to TRBJ2-7; TRBD2 agrees at 12 bases. The V and J ends lost 1 base and 5 bases, in that order; junction bases with no gene match: 6. This CDR3 region has 16 residues. CDR1 and CDR2 (germline): SGHAT, FQNNGV. As DNA, the CDR3 is TGTGCCAGCAGCTTAGGACTAGCGGGAGCTCGCCACGAGCAGTACTTC. This codes for CASSLGLAGARHEQYF.

V gene TRBV6-6 combines with J gene TRBJ2-3, with 7 bases matching TRBD1. Germline V gives CDR1 MNHNY, CDR2 SVGAGI (reference sequence). With V trimmed by 6 bases and J by 0 bases, 9 bases remained unmatched. The length of the CDR3 is 16 residues. The CDR3 here is CASSPPGQVSTDTQYF. The CDR3 bases are TGTGCCAGCAGCCCCCCTGGACAGGTAAGCACAGATACGCAGTATTTT.

This chain uses TRBV27 with TRBJ2-7, with 8 bases fitting TRBD2. J lost 0 bases, V lost 5 bases, and 6 bases had no gene match. Germline-derived CDR1 and CDR2 are MNHEY and SMNVEV (reference sequence). The CDR3 loop spans 15 amino acids. CDR3 sequence: CASSPSGLDSYEQYF. The CDR3 DNA follows: TGTGCCAGCAGTCCATCGGGACTAGACTCCTACGAGCAGTACTTC.

V gene TRBV14 combines with J gene TRBJ2-7, with 12 bases aligning to TRBD2. This CDR3 comprises 19 residues. V shed 0 bases, J shed 0 bases, and the junction held 9 bases outside the gene matches. Per the germline V gene, CDR1 is SGHDN and CDR2 is FVKESK. The CDR3 bases are TGTGCCAGCAGCCAAGATTCCCCACTAGCGGGAGGAGCCTCCTACGAGCAGTACTTC. Translated, it gives CASSQDSPLAGGASYEQYF.

This chain links TRBV11-2 with TRBJ2-7; D is undetermined. V shed 6 bases and J shed 2 bases, with 14 bases lying between them. Germline V lookup: CDR1 SGHAT, CDR2 FQNNGV. The CDR3 has 14 amino acids. The CDR3 region has the DNA TGTGCCAGCAGTCAACACGGGTCTACCTACGAGCAGTACTTC. It yields the protein CASSQHGSTYEQYF.

In its sample, this clone was seen once. The chain links TRBV13 to TRBJ2-2; TRBD1 aligns across 8 bases. The CDR3 sequence is 15 residues long. The junction had 5 bases not matched to a gene; V was cut back by 1 base and J by 7 bases. From germline, CDR1 is PRHDT and CDR2 FYEKMQ (reference sequence). The CDR3 reads CASSLAGTGHGELFF. The CDR3 DNA follows: TGTGCCAGCAGCTTAGCAGGGACAGGCCACGGGGAGCTGTTTTTT.

J is TRBJ2-7 and V is TRBV27; D may be TRBD1 (6 bases). V lost 4 bases and J 0 bases, leaving 10 bases between the germline ends. There are 14 residues in the CDR3. Per germline, CDR1 MNHEY and CDR2 SMNVEV (reference sequence). The CDR3 DNA sequence: TGTGCCAGCAGTTCGTACAGGGCCTCCTACGAGCAGTACTTC. Amino acid sequence: CASSSYRASYEQYF.

The chain uses TRBV6-6 and TRBJ1-2; 9 nucleotides match TRBD1. V gave up 6 bases and J gave up 0 bases; unmatched junction bases: 5. The CDR3 sequence is 15 residues long. Germline CDR1 MNHNY, CDR2 SVGAGI (reference sequence). CDR3 region: CASSQWDRANYGYTF. In DNA form, the CDR3 reads TGTGCCAGCAGCCAATGGGACAGGGCTAACTATGGCTACACCTTC.

The J gene is TRBJ2-1, the V gene TRBV7-9; TRBD1 matches at 9 bases. The junction had 10 bases not matched to a gene; V was cut back by 5 bases and J by 8 bases. Germline lookup yields CDR1 SEHNR and CDR2 FQNEAQ (reference sequence). This CDR3 has 15 residues. CDR3 nucleotide sequence: TGTGCCAGCAGCCCCCCGGGACAGGGTGGTTATGAGCAGTTCTTC. Its protein product is CASSPPGQGGYEQFF.

Concerning this clone: Distinct nucleotide sequences in the sample also encode this CDR3. V is TRBV27 and J is TRBJ2-7; D is unclear. CDR1 MNHEY and CDR2 SMNVEV come from the germline V gene (reference sequence). V was pared by 3 bases and J by 1 base, with 7 bases between. CDR3 length: 13 residues. CDR3 in DNA: TGTGCCAGCAGTTTGAAAGAATCCTACGAGCAGTACTTC. Translating gives CASSLKESYEQYF.

This chain joins TRBV15 and TRBJ1-1, with 9 positions matching TRBD1. In germline, CDR1 is LNHNV, CDR2 YYDKDF (reference sequence). CDR3 size: 13 residues. Losses at the gene ends were 0 bases for V and 10 bases for J; bases not matched to a gene: 3. CDR3 region: CATSRDQGQGAFF. In DNA form, the CDR3 reads TGTGCCACCAGCAGAGATCAGGGACAGGGAGCTTTCTTT.

The gene calls are TRBV19 and TRBJ2-7; D might be TRBD1 or TRBD2, each matching 5 bases. V was shortened by 5 bases and J by 3 bases, with 14 bases between the two germline ends. This CDR3 has 14 residues. Germline values: CDR1 LNHDA, CDR2 SQIVND (reference sequence). CDR3 residues: CASSASGAVYEQYF. Here the CDR3 DNA reads TGTGCCAGTAGTGCCTCCGGGGCCGTCTACGAGCAGTACTTC.

The rearrangement uses TRBV27 and TRBJ1-2; TRBD1 agrees at 8 bases. Germline V lookup: CDR1 MNHEY, CDR2 SMNVEV (reference sequence). V shed 7 bases and J 7 bases; nucleotides not matched to a gene: 11. This CDR3 region has 14 residues. CDR3 DNA: TGTGCCAGCAAGAAGGGACAGGCTTTGGGTGGCTACACCTTC. Translation: CASKKGQALGGYTF.

The count of this clone is one. V is TRBV19 and J is TRBJ1-4; D gene ambiguous. The V and J ends lost 3 bases and 6 bases respectively, with 11 bases between them. CDR1 is LNHDA and CDR2 is SQIVND in the germline V gene (reference sequence). The CDR3 is 14 residues long. The CDR3, as DNA: TGTGCCAGTAGTATGTGGGTTCGTGATGAAAAACTGTTTTTT. Translation: CASSMWVRDEKLFF.

The chain has TRBV14 and TRBJ2-3; TRBD1 might be the D (6 bases). Trimming took 5 bases from V and 3 from J, leaving 15 bases between them. Germline-derived CDR1 and CDR2 are SGHDN and FVKESK. The CDR3 is 15 residues long. The CDR3 DNA reads TGTGCCAGCAGCGTAGGGGGTTCCAGTACAGATACGCAGTATTTT. This sequence encodes CASSVGGSSTDTQYF.

V gene TRBV19 combines with J gene TRBJ2-1, with 11 bases lining up with TRBD2. V gave up 7 bases and J gave up 3 bases; unmatched junction bases: 2. CDR1 is LNHDA and CDR2 is SQIVND in the germline V gene (reference sequence). This CDR3 has 14 residues. The CDR3 protein is CASIAGGDYNEQFF. The CDR3 DNA reads TGTGCCAGTATAGCGGGAGGGGACTACAATGAGCAGTTCTTC.

The V gene is TRBV4-3, the J gene TRBJ1-1; tentative D call: TRBD1 (6 bases). The CDR3 covers 15 residues. With 4 bases removed from V and 8 bases from J, the gap between germline ends came to 20 bases. Germline CDR1 LGHNA, CDR2 YSLEER. CDR3 DNA sequence: TGCGCCAGCAGCCCAAGAAGGGAAAAGACAGGAGAAGCTTTCTTT. This encodes CASSPRREKTGEAFF.

This chain links TRBV10-2 with TRBJ2-7; 11 bases are a match to TRBD1. After removal of 3 bases from V and 3 bases from J, the junction contained 7 bases not matched to a gene. Germline assignment: CDR1 WSHSY and CDR2 SAAADI. The CDR3 is 16 amino acids. The CDR3 region is CASSEYGTGGDYEQYF. The CDR3 nucleotides are TGCGCCAGCAGTGAATACGGGACAGGGGGAGACTACGAGCAGTACTTC.

The CDR3 DNA is TGTGCCAGCAGCTTCGTGAATCAAGAGACCCAGTACTTC. This codes for CASSFVNQETQYF. The V and J genes are TRBV7-9 and TRBJ2-5; no firm D call. Trimming took off 3 bases at V and 2 bases at J, with 7 bases between the two ends. The germline gives CDR1 SEHNR, CDR2 FQNEAQ (reference sequence). The CDR3 has 13 residues.

This sequence joins TRBV25-1 and TRBJ2-1; 10 bases line up with TRBD2. The trim removed 1 base at V and 4 bases at J, leaving 4 bases unmatched. The CDR3 length is 16 residues. Germline V gives CDR1 MGHDK, CDR2 SYGVNS. CDR3 amino acids: CASSEWEREGYNEQFF. The CDR3 DNA reads TGTGCCAGCAGTGAATGGGAGCGGGAGGGATACAATGAGCAGTTCTTC. The full variable domain, its missing parts supplied by reference TRBV25-1 and TRBJ2-1, is EADIYQTPRYLVIGTGKKITLECSQTMGHDKMYWYQQDPGMELHLIHYSYGVNSTEKGDLSSESTVSRIRTEHFPLTLESARPSHTSQYLCASSEWEREGYNEQFFGPGTRLTVL.

Concerning this clone itself: Other DNA sequences in the sample encode the same CDR3. The gene calls are TRBV7-2 and TRBJ2-7; D remains unclear. Germline V gene sequence: CDR1 SGHTA, CDR2 FQGNSA. The CDR3 is made up of 11 amino acids. V lost 3 bases and J lost 0, with 0 bases in between. The CDR3 nucleotides are TGTGCCAGCAGCTTCTCCTACGAGCAGTACTTC. This codes for CASSFSYEQYF.

The chain links TRBV7-8 to TRBJ2-7; D may be TRBD2 (6 bases). Germline-derived CDR1 and CDR2 are SGHVS and FQNEAQ. V gave up 6 bases and J gave up 2 bases, with 11 bases separating them. The CDR3 covers 13 residues. CDR3 DNA sequence: TGTGCCAGCAGTCCGGGACTCACCTACGAGCAGTACTTC. This sequence encodes CASSPGLTYEQYF. Combining the CDR3 with reference TRBV7-8 and TRBJ2-7 gives the whole variable domain GAGVSQSPRYKVAKRGQDVALRCDPISGHVSLFWYQQALGQGPEFLTYFQNEAQLDKSGLPSDRFFAERPEGSVSTLKIQRTQQEDSAVYLCASSPGLTYEQYFGPGTRLTVT.

The chain has TRBV7-9 and TRBJ1-1; maybe TRBD1 (5 bases). V was pared by 7 bases and J by 4 bases, with 19 bases between. The germline V gene has CDR1 SEHNR and CDR2 FQNEAQ (reference sequence). This CDR3 has 15 residues. DNA for the CDR3: TGTGCCAGCACCAATAGCAGGGTCTTCGGCACTGAAGCTTTCTTT. Protein product: CASTNSRVFGTEAFF.

The chain carries TRBV7-9 and TRBJ1-3; 12 nucleotides agree with TRBD1. Germline assignment: CDR1 SEHNR and CDR2 FQNEAQ (reference sequence). The CDR3 sequence is 17 residues long. The ends lost 4 bases at V and 4 bases at J; junction bases unmatched: 8. CDR3 loop: CASSSRDRGHSGNTIYF. The CDR3 DNA reads TGTGCCAGCAGCTCACGGGACAGGGGGCATTCCGGAAACACCATATATTTT.

V gene TRBV11-2 combines with J gene TRBJ1-1, with 9 bases aligning to TRBD1. V lost 1 base and J lost 3; bases outside the gene matches: 6. CDR1 is SGHAT and CDR2 is FQNNGV in the germline V gene. The CDR3 is 16 amino acids. The CDR3 spells CASSLVGTGYYTEAFF. CDR3 bases: TGTGCCAGCAGCTTAGTCGGGACAGGGTATTACACTGAAGCTTTCTTT.

V and J are TRBV27 and TRBJ1-2; no reliable D call. The CDR3 is 13 residues long. V gave up 0 bases and J gave up 4 bases, with 6 bases separating them. Looked up from germline, CDR1 is MNHEY and CDR2 is SMNVEV (reference sequence). The CDR3 reads CASSLSTSYGYTF. The DNA of the CDR3 is TGTGCCAGCAGTTTATCTACGAGCTATGGCTACACCTTC.